These 22 T cell receptor beta chains were sequenced from one sample in a study of T cell changes during pregnancy in multiple sclerosis. Assay: immunoSEQ multiplex PCR; the TCRdb copy retains only in-frame clones and omits some. The sample records tens of thousands of clones, about 90% being singletons. Here the sequenced sample was CD4+ T cells from peripheral blood mononuclear cells, taken in the first trimester of pregnancy. Receptors were obtained from a female donor with multiple sclerosis, enrolled in a pregnancy study.

The genes are TRBV4-3 and TRBJ2-5; a possible D gene is TRBD2 (5 bases). Germline V gene sequence: CDR1 LGHNA, CDR2 YSLEER. The CDR3 covers 15 residues. Trimming removed 4 bases at V and 7 bases at J, with 19 bases between. The CDR3 DNA reads TGCGCCAGCAGCCCCGGAGAGGGCAGCCGGAGGACCCAGTACTTC. It is translated as CASSPGEGSRRTQYF.

J is TRBJ1-6 and V is TRBV9, with D unclear. Germline lookup yields CDR1 SGDLS and CDR2 YYNGEE. This CDR3 is 13 amino acids long. Trimming left V 4 bases short and J 7 bases short, with 9 bases between. The CDR3 is CASSLGLNSPLHF. CDR3 nucleotides: TGTGCCAGCAGCCTCGGACTCAATTCACCCCTCCACTTT.

The rearrangement links TRBV6-6 to TRBJ1-2, with 12 bases fitting TRBD1. The CDR3 has 15 amino acids. V was clipped by 8 bases and J by 7 bases; unmatched bases: 11. From germline, CDR1 is MNHNY and CDR2 SVGAGI (reference sequence). This CDR3 reads CASRGSGQGAFGYTF. CDR3 bases: TGTGCCAGCCGGGGGTCGGGACAGGGGGCTTTTGGCTACACCTTC.

This clone was counted a single time. The chain carries TRBV7-3 and TRBJ1-1; D is possibly TRBD1 (5 bases). Germline V gene lookup returns CDR1 SGHTA and CDR2 FQGTGA. Trimming took 1 base from V and 4 from J, leaving 7 bases between them. This CDR3 has 13 amino acids. The CDR3 sequence: CASSLIGGTEAFF. The CDR3 bases are TGTGCCAGCAGCTTAATCGGGGGCACTGAAGCTTTCTTT.

The chain is built from TRBV28 and TRBJ2-3; TRBD1 agrees at 7 bases. In germline, CDR1 is MDHEN, CDR2 SYDVKM. The CDR3 has 15 amino acids. The J segment lost 1 base and the V segment lost 5 bases, leaving 6 bases of the junction unmatched. In nucleotides, the CDR3 is TGTGCCAGCAGTCGCCGACAGGGTGGCACAGATACGCAGTATTTT. It specifies CASSRRQGGTDTQYF.

The V gene is TRBV6-6, the J gene TRBJ2-1; 9 bases agree with TRBD2. Unmatched junction bases numbered 9, after V lost 2 bases and J lost 13 bases. CDR3 length equals 14 residues. Germline lookup yields CDR1 MNHNY and CDR2 SVGAGI (reference sequence). CDR3 in DNA: TGTGCCAGCAGTTACGGGGCGGGAGGGCCGCGACAGTTCTTC. This translates into CASSYGAGGPRQFF.

This clone was detected once. This chain joins TRBV5-4 and TRBJ1-2; 11 positions match TRBD1. The CDR3 has 14 residues. V trimming: 4 bases; J trimming: 5 bases; junction bases outside the gene matches: 4. Germline CDR1 SGHNT, CDR2 YYREEE (reference sequence). The CDR3 nucleotides read TGTGCCAGCAGCCTAGGACAGGGGGCTTATGGCTACACCTTC. As protein: CASSLGQGAYGYTF.

DNA for the CDR3: TGTGCCAGCAGCCAAGATCCGACAGGGAGGGCTTTCTTT. Amino acids: CASSQDPTGRAFF. The chain joins TRBV14 to TRBJ1-1, with 7 bases aligning to TRBD1. CDR1 and CDR2 (germline): SGHDN, FVKESK. V gave up 0 bases and J gave up 11 bases; unmatched junction bases: 6. This CDR3 is built from 13 residues. The complete variable domain, with remaining parts taken from reference TRBV14 and TRBJ1-1, reads EAGVTQFPSHSVIEKGQTVTLRCDPISGHDNLYWYRRVMGKEIKFLLHFVKESKQDESGMPNNRFLAERTGGTYSTLKVQPAELEDSGVYFCASSQDPTGRAFFGQGTRLTVV.

The chain recombines TRBV27 with TRBJ2-1; weak D call: TRBD2 (5 bases). Trimming cost V 3 bases and J 3 bases, with 9 bases left between them. The CDR3 is made up of 14 amino acids. The germline gives CDR1 MNHEY, CDR2 SMNVEV (reference sequence). The CDR3 protein is CASSFKGVYNEQFF. The CDR3 coding sequence is TGTGCCAGCAGTTTTAAGGGAGTCTACAATGAGCAGTTCTTC.

The chain links TRBV11-3 to TRBJ1-3; D gene ambiguous. Between the trimmed V and J ends, which lost 4 bases and 0 bases, there was a span of 10 bases. CDR3 length: 15 residues. Germline V gives CDR1 SGHNT, CDR2 YENEEA. CDR3 sequence reads: CASSSSFPSGNTIYF. Here the CDR3 DNA reads TGTGCCAGCAGCTCCAGTTTTCCCTCTGGAAACACCATATATTTT.

The chain uses TRBV28 and TRBJ1-4, with TRBD1 as a possible D gene (6 bases). The CDR3 totals 13 residues. CDR1 and CDR2 from the germline V gene are MDHEN and SYDVKM. V was clipped by 5 bases and J by 8 bases, with 12 bases between them. The CDR3 sequence is CASSPPRGEKLFF. The CDR3 bases are TGTGCCAGCAGTCCCCCCAGGGGAGAAAAACTGTTTTTT.

The chain links TRBV4-1 to TRBJ2-5; the D is unclear. The CDR3 totals 13 residues. V dropped 4 bases and J dropped 5 bases, with 11 bases sitting between them. Per the germline V gene, CDR1 is MGHRA and CDR2 is YSYEKL. CDR3 amino acids: CASSLSLLETQYF. CDR3 DNA: TGCGCCAGCAGCCTTTCCCTATTGGAGACCCAGTACTTC.

J is TRBJ2-7 and V is TRBV4-3; D perhaps matches TRBD1 (5 bases). Trimming cost V 0 bases and J 5 bases, with 11 bases left between them. This CDR3 comprises 14 residues. Per germline, CDR1 LGHNA and CDR2 YSLEER. The chain's CDR3 is CASSQDRQPHEQYF. Written as DNA, the CDR3 is TGCGCCAGCAGCCAAGATCGACAGCCCCACGAGCAGTACTTC.

This rearrangement joins TRBV10-3 to TRBJ2-2, with a tentative D call TRBD1 (5 bases). The V gene's germline CDR1 is ENHRY and CDR2 SYGVKD. V dropped 6 bases and J dropped 1 base, with 9 bases sitting between them. This CDR3 comprises 14 residues. In DNA, the CDR3 is TGTGCCATCAGGGGGCAGGGGAACACCGGGGAGCTGTTTTTT. Its protein is CAIRGQGNTGELFF.

This sequence joins TRBV19 and TRBJ2-1; 8 bases are shared with TRBD2. Germline V gene lookup returns CDR1 LNHDA and CDR2 SQIVND (reference sequence). V shed 10 bases and J 7 bases; nucleotides not matched to a gene: 9. CDR3 length: 13 amino acids. DNA for the CDR3: TGTGCCACAACGGGACTAGTATCGAATGAGCAGTTCTTC. Translation gives CATTGLVSNEQFF.

The chain is built from TRBV6-1 and TRBJ1-4; D is uncertain. This CDR3 is 14 amino acids long. Per the germline V gene, CDR1 is MNHNS and CDR2 is SASEGT. V was cut by 1 base and J by 0 bases, with 3 bases left in between. The CDR3 nucleotides are TGTGCCAGCAGTGAAGGAGCAACTAATGAAAAACTGTTTTTT. This encodes CASSEGATNEKLFF.

The rearrangement links TRBV28 to TRBJ2-7; TRBD2 aligns across 9 bases. Germline V gene sequence: CDR1 MDHEN, CDR2 SYDVKM. V lost 6 bases to trimming and J lost 3 bases; unmatched junction nucleotides: 6. CDR3 length: 14 amino acids. The CDR3 spells CASRILAGDYEQYF. The CDR3 DNA sequence: TGTGCCAGCAGGATACTAGCGGGTGACTACGAGCAGTACTTC.

The chain recombines TRBV5-1 with TRBJ1-2, with a possible D match to TRBD1 (5 bases). V lost 4 bases, J lost 8 bases, and 12 bases lay in between. CDR1 is SGHRS, CDR2 YFSETQ, per germline. CDR3 length: 12 residues. In DNA form, the CDR3 reads TGCGCCAGCAGCCCCTTACAGGAAGGCTACACCTTC. It is translated as CASSPLQEGYTF. The variable domain in full, completed from reference TRBV5-1 and TRBJ1-2, reads KAGVTQTPRYLIKTRGQQVTLSCSPISGHRSVSWYQQTPGQGLQFLFEYFSETQRNKGNFPGRFSGRQFSNSRSEMNVSTLELGDSALYLCASSPLQEGYTFGSGTRLTVV.

J is TRBJ1-1 and V is TRBV6-1, with 7 bases matching TRBD1. This CDR3 region has 14 residues. The V and J ends lost 6 bases and 1 base, in that order; junction bases with no gene match: 5. In germline, CDR1 is MNHNS, CDR2 SASEGT. CDR3 bases: TGTGCCAGCAGCCGGACAGGCCAGAACACTGAAGCTTTCTTT. Translation: CASSRTGQNTEAFF.

The chain combines TRBV5-4 with TRBJ1-2; no reliable D call. Trimming stripped 4 bases from V and 7 bases from J, with 20 bases between. Germline CDR1 reads SGHNT; CDR2 reads YYREEE (reference sequence). CDR3 length: 15 amino acids. The CDR3 DNA reads TGTGCCAGCAGCACAGTTAGTCGGGGTTTGAGTGGCTACACCTTC. The encoded protein is CASSTVSRGLSGYTF.

In the case of this clone: One end of the junction is discordant with germline, which a read error may explain. J is TRBJ2-7 and V is TRBV5-8, with a tentative D call TRBD2 (5 bases). The CDR3 runs to 12 residues. The germline gives CDR1 SGHTS, CDR2 YDEGEE. The CDR3 DNA follows: TGTGCCAGCAGCTCCCCCCTAGTAGGGAGAAACTTC. Translating gives CASSSPLVGRNF.

The rearrangement uses TRBV29-1 and TRBJ1-5; tentative D call: TRBD1 (5 bases). Trimming cost V 4 bases and J 3 bases, with 10 bases left between them. From germline, CDR1 is SQVTM and CDR2 ANQGSEA. CDR3 length equals 13 residues. For the CDR3, the DNA is TGCAGCGTTGCGGAAGGGGACAATCAGCCCCAGCATTTT. It codes for CSVAEGDNQPQHF. Looking up the rest from reference TRBV29-1 and TRBJ1-5 gives the full variable domain: SAVISQKPSRDICQRGTSLTIQCQVDSQVTMMFWYRQQPGQSLTLIATANQGSEATYESGFVIDKFPISRPNLTFSTLTVSNMSPEDSSIYLCSVAEGDNQPQHFGDGTRLSIL.